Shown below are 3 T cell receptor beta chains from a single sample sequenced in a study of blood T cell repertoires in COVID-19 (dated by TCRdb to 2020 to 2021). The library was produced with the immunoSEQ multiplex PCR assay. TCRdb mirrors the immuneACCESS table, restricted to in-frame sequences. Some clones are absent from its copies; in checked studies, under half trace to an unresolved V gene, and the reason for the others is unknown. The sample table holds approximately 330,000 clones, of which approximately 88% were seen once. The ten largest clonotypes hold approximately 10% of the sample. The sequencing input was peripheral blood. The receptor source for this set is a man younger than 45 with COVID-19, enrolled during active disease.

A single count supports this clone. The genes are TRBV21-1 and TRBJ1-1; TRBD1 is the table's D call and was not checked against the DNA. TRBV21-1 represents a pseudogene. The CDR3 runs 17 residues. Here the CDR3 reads CASSKSGTGGVHTEAFF. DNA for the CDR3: TGTGCCAGCAGCAAAAGCGGGACAGGGGGCGTTCATACTGAAGCTTTCTTT.

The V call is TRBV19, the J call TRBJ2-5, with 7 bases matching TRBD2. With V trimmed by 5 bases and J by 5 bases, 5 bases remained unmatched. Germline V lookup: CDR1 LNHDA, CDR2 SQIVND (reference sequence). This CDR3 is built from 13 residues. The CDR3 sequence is CASSRGVEETQYF. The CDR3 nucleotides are TGTGCCAGTAGTCGGGGGGTGGAGGAGACCCAGTACTTC. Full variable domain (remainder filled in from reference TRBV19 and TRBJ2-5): DGGITQSPKYLFRKEGQNVTLSCEQNLNHDAMYWYRQDPGQGLRLIYYSQIVNDFQKGDIAEGYSVSREKKESFPLTVTSAQKNPTAFYLCASSRGVEETQYFGPGTRLLVL.

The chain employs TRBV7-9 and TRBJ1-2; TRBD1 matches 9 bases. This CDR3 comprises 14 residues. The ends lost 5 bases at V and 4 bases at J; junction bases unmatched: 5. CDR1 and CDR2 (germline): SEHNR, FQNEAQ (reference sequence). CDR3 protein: CASSAQTGGYGYTF. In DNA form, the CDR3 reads TGTGCCAGCAGCGCACAGACAGGGGGCTATGGCTACACCTTC.